The sequence of this TCR beta chain was determined in a study of cytotoxic CD8 clonotypes in ibrutinib-treated CLL. The wider study: Partial responses numbered approximately 24 and complete responses 2; after a median about six years, roughly 15 stayed remitted and approximately twelve progressed. Broader study findings: Public clonotypes, rarely seen, contracted or held steady on treatment.

Extraction of 1.5 to 2.5 micrograms of genomic DNA from cryopreserved PBMCs supplied material for TCR beta libraries. Note on this clone: Its specificity is unknown.

Per the germline V gene, CDR1 is SGHVS and CDR2 is FNYEAQ. This CDR3 has 13 amino acids. V gave up 5 bases and J gave up 5 bases, with 12 bases separating them. Measured with immunoSEQ multiplex PCR; TCRdb has only the in-frame clones, and not every one. The table includes roughly 250,000 clones, roughly 70% detected once. This receptor was taken from a human donor with chronic lymphocytic leukemia. The specimen was PBMCs, collected after 24 months of ibrutinib treatment. This chain joins TRBV7-6 and TRBJ1-1, with a weak D call TRBD1 (5 bases). CDR3 in DNA: TGTGCCAGCAGCCCCGGGGGAGGGACTGAAGCTTTCTTT. It translates to CASSPGGGTEAFF.